The entry that follows covers one TCR beta chain sequence. TCRdb called the 5' RACE reads again in MiXCR, with one record for every CDR3 protein. The data hold about 540,000 distinct CDR3 sequences, with roughly 21% observed a single time. This entry is derived from a study of T-cell memory formation after mild COVID-19. Germline V gives CDR1 SEHNR, CDR2 FQNEAQ (reference sequence). The germline V and J ends were trimmed by 5 bases and 5 bases, with 12 bases remaining between them. There are 13 residues in the CDR3. The receptor was derived from an adult woman who had mild COVID-19 (a few samples of this study predate the infection). Cell type and time point are not known. The chain combines TRBV7-9 with TRBJ1-1; no firm D call. Source material: PBMCs or a T cell subset sorted from them (not recorded which). The CDR3 reads CASSRRSGTEAFF. DNA for the CDR3: TGTGCCAGCAGCCGGCGCTCGGGAACTGAAGCTTTCTTT.